A single TCR beta chain is shown here with its context. The data originate from a study of blood T cell repertoires in COVID-19. Profiling relied on immunoSEQ multiplex PCR, and the TCRdb table lists in-frame clones only, not all of them. Of 150,000 to 200,000 clones in the sample, around 85% were seen once. Germline CDR1 and CDR2: LGHDT and YNNKEL (reference sequence). V trimming: 9 bases; J trimming: 6 bases; junction bases outside the gene matches: 7. The CDR3 is 12 amino acids. The TCR was taken from a woman aged 55 to 70 with acute or convalescent COVID-19. This rearrangement joins TRBV3-1 (or the pseudogene TRBV3-2) to TRBJ1-2, with 7 bases that match TRBD1. Sequencing was performed on peripheral blood. CDR3 nucleotide sequence: TGTGCCAGTAATACAGGGGCCGATGGCTACACCTTC. Protein: CASNTGADGYTF.